One and the same sample provided the 18 T cell receptor beta chains below, sequenced in a study of T cells in Graves' hyperthyroidism and ophthalmopathy. TCR beta CDR3 regions were amplified from RNA transcripts. With the HTBI primer set, the TCR CDR3 went through a first round of RT-PCR. TCRdb independently ran MiXCR on the multiplex PCR reads; one entry per CDR3 protein. The table lists a few hundred thousand distinct CDR3 sequences, less than 25% of them singletons. The specimen sequenced was blood. The receptors originated from a man between 18 and 35 years old with Graves' hyperthyroidism.

This clonotype was seen a handful of times. The chain has TRBV12-3 or TRBV12-4 and TRBJ2-7, with 7 bases that match TRBD2. This CDR3 comprises 14 residues. With 5 bases clipped from V and 4 bases from J, the junction kept 8 bases outside the gene matches. The CDR3 DNA sequence: TGTGCCAGCAGTAACCAGGGAGGGGAATACGAGCAGTACTTC. It translates to CASSNQGGEYEQYF.

This clonotype is a singleton in its sample. The chain recombines TRBV19 with TRBJ2-6, with D perhaps given as TRBD1 or TRBD2 (6 bases each). Germline CDR1 and CDR2: LNHDA and SQIVND (reference sequence). CDR3 length: 15 amino acids. Trimming cost V 5 bases and J 15 bases, with 23 bases left between them. The CDR3, as DNA: TGTGCCAGTAGTTCGGGACTTCAGGGGCAGAGGGGCCTGACTTTC. Translating it yields CASSSGLQGQRGLTF.

This clonotype came up many times. The chain links TRBV19 to TRBJ1-1; a weak D match, TRBD1 (5 bases). Germline V gene data show CDR1 as LNHDA and CDR2 as SQIVND (reference sequence). V was pared by 7 bases and J by 1 base, with 16 bases between. The length of the CDR3 is 15 residues. The CDR3 nucleotides are TGTGCCAGTACCCCGGGGTCTCAGGGGAACACTGAAGCTTTCTTT. This gives the protein CASTPGSQGNTEAFF.

The table lists this clonotype with many counts. The rearrangement uses TRBV12-3 or TRBV12-4 and TRBJ1-3; D is ambiguous. Trimming removed 7 bases from V and 1 base from J, with 20 bases in between. The CDR3 is 17 residues long. The CDR3 loop is CASNNPDGESSGNTIYF. Written as DNA, the CDR3 is TGTGCCAGCAATAACCCGGACGGGGAATCGTCTGGAAACACCATATATTTT.

This clonotype was observed at least ten times. An end of the junction does not agree with germline; a read error may underlie this. The V gene is TRBV6-1, the J gene TRBJ2-2, with 7 bases matching TRBD1. This CDR3 has 13 residues. The germline CDR1 and CDR2 sequences are MNHNS and SASEGT. This CDR3 reads CASKGAVTRELFF. The CDR3 bases are TGTGCCAGCAAGGGGGCGGTCACCCGGGAGCTGTTTTTT.

This clonotype appeared many times. The chain joins TRBV12-3 or TRBV12-4 to TRBJ2-5, with TRBD1 matching 10 bases. This CDR3 comprises 15 residues. V was clipped by 5 bases and J by 4 bases; unmatched bases: 7. The CDR3 reads CASSQPGQGLETQYF. CDR3 nucleotide sequence: TGTGCCAGCAGTCAACCGGGACAGGGGTTAGAGACCCAGTACTTC.

This clonotype was recorded at least ten times. The chain uses TRBV27 and TRBJ1-1; D uncertain. Trimming took off 6 bases at V and 8 bases at J, with 10 bases between the two ends. Germline V gives CDR1 MNHEY, CDR2 SMNVEV (reference sequence). The CDR3 is made up of 11 amino acids. The CDR3 spells CASRFGPEAFF. CDR3 in DNA: TGTGCCAGCAGGTTCGGGCCAGAAGCTTTCTTT.

There are a few counts of this clonotype. The chain joins TRBV24-1 to TRBJ2-2, with D perhaps matching TRBD1 (6 bases). The CDR3 consists of 14 residues. From germline, CDR1 is KGHDR and CDR2 SFDVKD. The ends were cut back, 4 bases at V and 4 bases at J, with 9 bases in the middle. CDR3 nucleotides: TGTGCCACCAGTGAAAACAGGGTCACCGGGGAGCTGTTTTTT. Protein product: CATSENRVTGELFF.

In this sample, this clonotype turned up many times. V usage is TRBV2 and J usage is TRBJ1-1; tentatively, D is TRBD1 (5 bases). Germline assignment: CDR1 SNHLY and CDR2 FYNNEI. This CDR3 has 15 residues. Trimming removed 8 bases at V and 3 bases at J, with 19 bases between. CDR3 coding DNA: TGTGCCAGCCTGCCGGACATCGTCGGGGACACTGAAGCTTTCTTT. Encoded protein: CASLPDIVGDTEAFF.

The chain uses TRBV7-2 and TRBJ2-7; the D call may be TRBD1 or TRBD2 (5 bases each). Deletions cut 4 bases from V and 0 bases from J, with 13 bases between. This CDR3 has 15 residues. Germline V gene lookup returns CDR1 SGHTA and CDR2 FQGNSA. The CDR3 nucleotides read TGTGCCAGCAGCTGGGCCGCAGGGAGCTCCTACGAGCAGTACTTC. It yields the protein CASSWAAGSSYEQYF.

This clonotype was detected ten times or more. The chain has TRBV20-1 and TRBJ1-2; D uncertain. Trimming stripped 6 bases from V and 4 bases from J, with 12 bases between. The germline V gene has CDR1 DFQATT and CDR2 SNEGSKA (reference sequence). The CDR3 covers 12 residues. The CDR3 is CSAPHTSYGYTF. For the CDR3, the DNA is TGCAGTGCCCCCCACACCAGCTATGGCTACACCTTC.

This clonotype was found many times. Relative to the germline gene, one junction end is altered; a read error may explain this. This chain links TRBV27 with TRBJ2-7; D gene ambiguous. Germline V CDR1 and CDR2: MNHEY, SMNVEV (reference sequence). The CDR3 contains 13 residues. CDR3 sequence reads: CASSSPPLYERYF. Written as DNA, the CDR3 is TGTGCCAGCAGTTCCCCCCCTCTTTACGAGCGGTACTTC.

The rearrangement links TRBV6-2 or TRBV6-3 to TRBJ1-1; 7 nucleotides align to TRBD1. The J segment lost 5 bases and the V segment lost 4 bases, leaving 10 bases of the junction unmatched. The CDR3 is made up of 15 amino acids. The germline V gene encodes CDR1 MNHEY and CDR2 SVGEGT. The CDR3 here is CASSSLGQVGTEAFF. CDR3 bases: TGTGCCAGCAGTTCTCTCGGACAGGTCGGGACTGAAGCTTTCTTT.

There are a few counts of this clonotype. The chain joins TRBV18 to TRBJ2-7; possibly TRBD1 for D (5 bases). The V end was cut by 3 bases, the J end by 3 bases, with 21 bases between. Germline CDR1 is KGHSH and CDR2 is LQKENI. The CDR3 is made up of 17 amino acids. The CDR3 sequence is CASSPRVQKGTGYEQYF. CDR3 bases: TGTGCCAGCTCACCCCGGGTCCAGAAAGGCACAGGCTACGAGCAGTACTTC.

This clonotype appeared a few times. A much larger clone differs by one base, so this may be a read error. This chain uses TRBV2 with TRBJ2-7; TRBD2 matches 7 bases. Germline V gene sequence: CDR1 SNHLY, CDR2 FYNNEI. V was clipped by 4 bases and J by 2 bases; unmatched bases: 11. The CDR3 is made up of 16 amino acids. As DNA, the CDR3 is TGTGCCAGCAGTGCCTCGGCGGGGGTTCTTACCTACGAGCAGTACTTC. Translating gives CASSASAGVLTYEQYF.

This clonotype was picked up many times. V is TRBV9 and J is TRBJ2-5, with D perhaps matching TRBD2 (7 bases). The CDR3 is 15 residues long. Germline V gene lookup returns CDR1 SGDLS and CDR2 YYNGEE. V was trimmed by 0 bases and J by 5 bases, leaving 14 bases between them. CDR3 amino acids: CASSVEGGAWETQYF. The CDR3 DNA sequence: TGTGCCAGCAGCGTAGAGGGGGGGGCCTGGGAGACCCAGTACTTC. Together with reference TRBV9 and TRBJ2-5, the CDR3 gives the full variable domain: DSGVTQTPKHLITATGQRVTLRCSPRSGDLSVYWYQQSLDQGLQFLIQYYNGEERAKGNILERFSAQQFPDLHSELNLSSLELGDSALYFCASSVEGGAWETQYFGPGTRLLVL.

The CDR3 protein is CASSYSRTLGNTIYF. The CDR3 nucleotides are TGTGCCAGCAGTTACTCGAGGACTCTCGGAAACACCATATATTTT. The chain carries TRBV6-5 and TRBJ1-3; no definite D call. Trimming took off 0 bases at V and 4 bases at J, with 10 bases between the two ends. The germline V gene encodes CDR1 MNHEY and CDR2 SVGAGI. This CDR3 comprises 15 residues.

Ten or more counts support this clonotype. The V call is TRBV6-5, the J call TRBJ2-5; TRBD1 or TRBD2 may be the D gene (6 bases each). The length of the CDR3 is 15 residues. V was clipped by 3 bases and J by 6 bases, with 17 bases between them. CDR1 MNHEY and CDR2 SVGAGI come from the germline V gene. The CDR3: CASSYVSGAPKTQYF. DNA of the CDR3: TGTGCCAGCAGTTATGTGTCGGGGGCCCCAAAGACCCAGTACTTC.